The source of this TCR beta chain is a study of blood T cell repertoires in COVID-19. Overall study: Sites across the United States, Italy and Spain contributed samples from acute and convalescent COVID-19. The cDNA or gDNA used as material had been derived from T cells, B-cell-depleted T cells, or PBMCs.

Authors' methods: Using reference gene primer amplification, nucleated cell counts were estimated. Libraries were prepared by immunoSEQ multiplex PCR; TCRdb keeps only in-frame clonotypes and omits some of them. V, J and clone size are taken as reported in that table, and D and trimming were inferred from the DNA itself. The sample lists around 46,000 clones; over 75% were seen once. The germline CDR1 and CDR2 sequences are MNHEY and SVGAGI. V gave up 6 bases and J gave up 10 bases; unmatched junction bases: 9. The CDR3 consists of 13 residues. The clonotype was recovered from a human donor in a cohort sampled during active COVID-19. The sample was peripheral blood. The V call is TRBV6-5, the J call TRBJ2-1, with 7 positions matching TRBD1. CDR3 residues: CASRLTGTWEQFF. The CDR3 bases are TGTGCCAGCAGATTGACAGGGACCTGGGAGCAGTTCTTC.